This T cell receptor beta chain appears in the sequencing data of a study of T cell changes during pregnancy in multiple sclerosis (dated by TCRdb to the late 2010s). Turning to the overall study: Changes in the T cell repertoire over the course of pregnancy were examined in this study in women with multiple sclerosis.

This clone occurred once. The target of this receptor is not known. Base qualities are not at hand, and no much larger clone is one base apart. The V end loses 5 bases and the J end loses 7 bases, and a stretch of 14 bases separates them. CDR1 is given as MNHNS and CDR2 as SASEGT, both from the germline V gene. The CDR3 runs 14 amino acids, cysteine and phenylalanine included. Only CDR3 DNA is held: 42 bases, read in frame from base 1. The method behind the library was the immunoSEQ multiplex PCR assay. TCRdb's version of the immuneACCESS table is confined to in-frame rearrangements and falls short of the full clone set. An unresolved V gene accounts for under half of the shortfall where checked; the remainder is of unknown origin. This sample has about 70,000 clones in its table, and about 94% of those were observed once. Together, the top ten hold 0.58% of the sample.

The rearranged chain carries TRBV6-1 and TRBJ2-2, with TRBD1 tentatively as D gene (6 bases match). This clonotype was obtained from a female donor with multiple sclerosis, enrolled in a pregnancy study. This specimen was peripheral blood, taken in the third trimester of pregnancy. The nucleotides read TGTGCCAGCAGTAAAACAGGGCTAGGCGGGGAGCTGTTTTTT. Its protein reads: CASSKTGLGGELFF.